A selection of T cell receptor beta chains follows, all from one sample in a study of regulatory T cells in long-lasting Graves disease. Each CDR3 protein gets one entry after TCRdb re-called the multiplex PCR reads with MiXCR. The table includes 350,000 to 500,000 distinct CDR3 sequences, around 17% detected once. The same sample was also studied in work on T cells in Graves' hyperthyroidism and ophthalmopathy.

This material consisted of peripheral blood mononuclear cells (PBMCs), taken at new diagnosis, from a patient treated with antithyroid drugs. The receptors were sampled from a young woman with Graves disease. Both conserved end residues are part of each CDR3. D genes are given only for firm matches.

d_call | v_call | cdr3_aa
TRBD2 | TRBV7-6 | CASSLAEGLAGADTQYF
TRBD1 | TRBV7-9 | CASSLTNPGTAFQETQYF
TRBD2 | TRBV28 | CASSLRTSGSSYNEQFF
TRBD1 | TRBV7-9 | CASSPRRGTGGLDTQYF
TRBD2 | TRBV6-5 | CASSYLAGGTNEQFF
TRBD1 | TRBV19 | CASSIQPTGVNYGYTF
NA | TRBV5-8 | CASSLDILNTEAFF
NA | TRBV29-1 | CSVEVPTRQAEQFF
TRBD2 | TRBV6-1 | CASSPQVAGGVSEQYF
TRBD2 | TRBV12-3/TRBV12-4 | CASIPSGGNYEQYF
TRBD2 | TRBV6-2/TRBV6-3 | CASRTTGTSPTYEQYF
TRBD1 | TRBV27 | CASYGQDTYGYTF
TRBD2 | TRBV29-1 | CSVPSSGWADTQYF
TRBD1 | TRBV10-2 | CASSDLAGTGNQPQHF
NA | TRBV2 | CASSVVREHEQYF
TRBD1 | TRBV6-2/TRBV6-3 | CASSITGTGITDTQYF
NA | TRBV5-1 | CASSLNAGSVYEQYF